A single sample gave rise to the 24 T cell receptor beta chains below, sequenced in a study of CD8+ T cells in alopecia areata. Treatment denoted: oral pan-JAK inhibitor, 5-10 mg twice daily. cDNA reverse transcribed from extracted RNA served as the sequencing template. Sequencing used immunoSEQ multiplex PCR; TCRdb keeps in-frame clones, though not all of them. The top ten clones hold 10% of a sample with about 180,000 clones, 40% to 55% of them seen once. Source: CD8+ T cells sorted from blood, taken at week 52, from a patient treated with tofacitinib. Receptors were obtained from a human donor with alopecia areata.

This clone has ten or more counts. This chain uses TRBV27 with TRBJ2-3; D not certain. The CDR3 is made up of 14 amino acids. The V gene's germline CDR1 is MNHEY and CDR2 SMNVEV (reference sequence). The ends were cut back, 8 bases at V and 0 bases at J, with 12 bases in the middle. This CDR3 is CASRQVLSTDTQYF. CDR3 bases: TGTGCCAGCCGCCAGGTCTTAAGCACAGATACGCAGTATTTT.

This clone has just a few counts. This chain joins TRBV5-6 and TRBJ1-1, with D unclear. The V gene's germline CDR1 is SGHDT and CDR2 YYEEEE. Trimming cost V 2 bases and J 6 bases, with 5 bases left between them. This CDR3 is 11 amino acids long. This CDR3 is CASSFGPEAFF. DNA for the CDR3: TGTGCCAGCAGCTTTGGTCCTGAAGCTTTCTTT. The variable domain in full, with the rest retrieved from reference TRBV5-6 and TRBJ1-1, is DAGVTQSPTHLIKTRGQQVTLRCSPKSGHDTVSWYQQALGQGPQFIFQYYEEEERQRGNFPDRFSGHQFPNYSSELNVNALLLGDSALYLCASSFGPEAFFGQGTRLTVV.

The CDR3 region has the DNA TGTGCCAGCAGTGAATCCACAGCGATCACCGGGGAGCTGTTTTTT. Translating gives CASSESTAITGELFF. This chain connects TRBV2 to TRBJ2-2; D not resolved. This CDR3 is 15 amino acids long. The V gene lost 2 bases and the J gene lost 4 bases, with 11 bases spanning the gap. Germline CDR1 SNHLY, CDR2 FYNNEI.

The rearrangement links TRBV7-2 to TRBJ2-5; D is unresolved. CDR1 is SGHTA, CDR2 FQGNSA, per germline. Trimming pared 5 bases from V and 5 bases from J, leaving 12 bases between. The CDR3 totals 13 residues. The CDR3 protein is CASSPQAGETQYF. The CDR3 nucleotides are TGTGCCAGCAGCCCTCAGGCAGGCGAGACCCAGTACTTC.

The chain employs TRBV7-9 and TRBJ2-7; D unclear. Germline values: CDR1 SEHNR, CDR2 FQNEAQ (reference sequence). The CDR3 is 12 amino acids. The V end lost 4 bases, the J end lost 2 bases, and 6 bases lay between the germline ends. This chain's CDR3 is CASSSGTYEQYF. The CDR3 region has the DNA TGTGCCAGCAGCTCCGGAACCTACGAGCAGTACTTC.

V and J are TRBV4-2 and TRBJ2-5; the match to TRBD2 covers 7 bases. Unmatched junction bases numbered 9, after V lost 3 bases and J lost 5 bases. Germline CDR1 and CDR2: LGHNA and YNFKEQ. The CDR3 length is 15 residues. In DNA, the CDR3 is TGTGCCAGCAGCCAGGACGGGCAGGGAGGGGAGACCCAGTACTTC. The encoded protein is CASSQDGQGGETQYF.

The CDR3 spells CASSLGPGIDGYTF. CDR3 nucleotides: TGTGCCAGCAGCTTAGGACCCGGGATCGATGGCTACACCTTC. This rearrangement joins TRBV7-9 to TRBJ1-2; no definite D call. From germline, CDR1 is SEHNR and CDR2 FQNEAQ (reference sequence). V was clipped by 1 base and J by 6 bases, with 12 bases between them. The CDR3 totals 14 residues.

The rearrangement links TRBV13 to TRBJ2-2; maybe TRBD2 (6 bases). This CDR3 is built from 14 residues. From germline, CDR1 is PRHDT and CDR2 FYEKMQ (reference sequence). The V end lost 3 bases, the J end lost 5 bases, and 10 bases lay between the germline ends. The CDR3 sequence is CASSFGGDTGELFF. The CDR3 region has the DNA TGTGCCAGCAGCTTTGGAGGGGATACCGGGGAGCTGTTTTTT.

The J gene is TRBJ2-3, the V gene TRBV5-4; a possible D gene is TRBD2 (5 bases). Germline values: CDR1 SGHNT, CDR2 YYREEE (reference sequence). This CDR3 has 14 residues. V was cut by 0 bases and J by 4 bases, with 9 bases left in between. In DNA, the CDR3 is TGTGCCAGCAGCTTGGCGAGCGGAGCAGATACGCAGTATTTT. Protein sequence: CASSLASGADTQYF.

This clone was observed once. J is TRBJ2-7 and V is TRBV30; weak D call: TRBD1 (6 bases). V was pared by 2 bases and J by 6 bases, with 17 bases between. Germline V lookup: CDR1 GTSNPN, CDR2 SVGIG (reference sequence). The CDR3 contains 14 residues. Here the CDR3 DNA reads TGTGCCTGGAGTCCCAGGGGCGGTTTCGGCGAGCAGTACTTC. Amino acids: CAWSPRGGFGEQYF.

The chain joins TRBV6-5 to TRBJ1-2, with D maybe TRBD1 (6 bases). The V and J ends lost 8 bases and 10 bases respectively, with 17 bases between them. CDR3 size: 12 residues. Germline V gene data show CDR1 as MNHEY and CDR2 as SVGAGI. Here the CDR3 reads CASRGGSPAYTF. The CDR3 DNA reads TGTGCCAGCCGAGGGGGGTCCCCCGCCTACACCTTC.

The chain is built from TRBV9 and TRBJ2-7; no firm D call. Germline CDR1 is SGDLS and CDR2 is YYNGEE. V dropped 0 bases and J dropped 2 bases, with 12 bases sitting between them. The CDR3 has 15 residues. The CDR3 region has the DNA TGTGCCAGCAGCGTAGCAGGAGACCGGGCCTACGAGCAGTACTTC. Translating it yields CASSVAGDRAYEQYF. Drawing the rest from reference TRBV9 and TRBJ2-7, the complete variable domain is DSGVTQTPKHLITATGQRVTLRCSPRSGDLSVYWYQQSLDQGLQFLIQYYNGEERAKGNILERFSAQQFPDLHSELNLSSLELGDSALYFCASSVAGDRAYEQYFGPGTRLTVT.

The chain combines TRBV27 with TRBJ2-3, with D maybe TRBD2 (5 bases). The CDR3 is 15 amino acids. Between the trimmed V and J ends, which lost 5 bases and 4 bases, there was a span of 16 bases. The germline CDR1 and CDR2 sequences are MNHEY and SMNVEV (reference sequence). CDR3 nucleotides: TGTGCCAGCAGTCCTCAGCCTCCTAGCCCAGATACGCAGTATTTT. This sequence encodes CASSPQPPSPDTQYF.

The gene calls are TRBV7-9 and TRBJ1-5; 7 bases align to TRBD1. Unmatched junction bases numbered 1, after V lost 1 base and J lost 4 bases. Per germline, CDR1 SEHNR and CDR2 FQNEAQ (reference sequence). CDR3 length equals 14 residues. The CDR3 region is CASSLGTGNQPQHF. DNA for the CDR3: TGTGCCAGCAGCTTAGGGACAGGAAATCAGCCCCAGCATTTT.

The V call is TRBV5-4, the J call TRBJ1-2; D is unresolved. The CDR3 runs to 17 residues. Between the trimmed V and J ends, which lost 3 bases and 5 bases, there was a span of 23 bases. Germline V CDR1 and CDR2: SGHNT, YYREEE (reference sequence). The CDR3 sequence is CASSSAAGGSVKYGYTF. The CDR3, as DNA: TGTGCCAGCAGCTCTGCGGCGGGAGGGAGCGTTAAGTATGGCTACACCTTC. Full variable domain (outside the CDR3, taken from reference TRBV5-4 and TRBJ1-2): ETGVTQSPTHLIKTRGQQVTLRCSSQSGHNTVSWYQQALGQGPQFIFQYYREEENGRGNFPPRFSGLQFPNYSSELNVNALELDDSALYLCASSSAAGGSVKYGYTFGSGTRLTVV.

This chain's CDR3 is CASSQEGAGGRSRQFF. CDR3 nucleotides: TGCGCCAGCAGCCAAGAGGGAGCGGGGGGGCGGTCTCGGCAGTTCTTC. The chain links TRBV4-3 to TRBJ2-1; 10 bases agree with TRBD2. This CDR3 is built from 16 residues. From germline, CDR1 is LGHNA and CDR2 YSLEER. V shed 0 bases, J shed 12 bases, and the junction held 11 bases outside the gene matches.

The chain links TRBV2 to TRBJ1-3; the match to TRBD1 covers 9 bases. V gave up 6 bases and J gave up 2 bases; unmatched junction bases: 8. CDR1 and CDR2 from the germline V gene are SNHLY and FYNNEI. The CDR3 covers 16 residues. CDR3 in amino acids: CASSEGDRVTGNTIYF. In nucleotides, the CDR3 is TGTGCCAGCAGCGAGGGGGACAGGGTCACTGGAAACACCATATATTTT.

V gene TRBV4-3 combines with J gene TRBJ2-2, with D possibly being TRBD1 (6 bases). From germline, CDR1 is LGHNA and CDR2 YSLEER. There are 17 residues in the CDR3. V was clipped by 1 base and J by 2 bases, with 14 bases between them. The CDR3 is CASSQAPAGANTGELFF. DNA for the CDR3: TGCGCCAGCAGCCAAGCCCCCGCAGGGGCAAACACCGGGGAGCTGTTTTTT.

This clone showed up just a few times. The chain links TRBV10-3 to TRBJ2-4, with D maybe TRBD1 (6 bases). The CDR3 covers 17 residues. The germline V gene has CDR1 ENHRY and CDR2 SYGVKD. V was clipped by 2 bases and J by 1 base, with 15 bases between them. The CDR3 DNA follows: TGTGCCATCAGTGAGCGGCAGGGGATATGGGCCAAAAACATTCAGTACTTC. Translation gives CAISERQGIWAKNIQYF.

This clone showed up just a few times. The V gene is TRBV30, the J gene TRBJ1-6; 9 bases fit TRBD1. V lost 4 bases, J lost 11 bases, and 6 bases stayed unmatched. Germline V gives CDR1 GTSNPN, CDR2 SVGIG (reference sequence). CDR3 length: 13 amino acids. The CDR3 nucleotides read TGTGCCTGGATGTCGGGACAGGGAGCACCCCTCCACTTT. Protein product: CAWMSGQGAPLHF.

The V gene is TRBV27, the J gene TRBJ2-3, with TRBD1 matching 10 bases. Losses at the gene ends were 8 bases for V and 5 bases for J; bases not matched to a gene: 13. Germline V gives CDR1 MNHEY, CDR2 SMNVEV (reference sequence). This CDR3 is 16 amino acids long. The CDR3 coding sequence is TGTGCCAGCGCTACATGGGGGACAGGGGTGATAGATACGCAGTATTTT. As protein: CASATWGTGVIDTQYF.

This chain connects TRBV30 to TRBJ1-1; D possibly corresponds to TRBD1 (6 bases). Germline assignment: CDR1 GTSNPN and CDR2 SVGIG (reference sequence). The CDR3 contains 13 residues. V was cut by 4 bases and J by 4 bases, with 13 bases left in between. The CDR3 DNA is TGTGCCTGGACCGGACAGCAATTCACTGAAGCTTTCTTT. It yields the protein CAWTGQQFTEAFF.

In this sample, this clone turned up a few times. The chain carries TRBV10-3 and TRBJ1-5; D gene unclear. The germline CDR1 and CDR2 sequences are ENHRY and SYGVKD. V lost 0 bases and J lost 2, with 14 bases in between. The CDR3 is 17 amino acids. This chain's CDR3 is CAISESRLKGRNQPQHF. CDR3 DNA: TGTGCCATCAGTGAGTCGAGGCTAAAAGGGCGCAATCAGCCCCAGCATTTT.

V usage is TRBV30 and J usage is TRBJ1-4; D unresolved. V shed 4 bases and J shed 7 bases, with 7 bases lying between them. Germline V gene lookup returns CDR1 GTSNPN and CDR2 SVGIG (reference sequence). The length of the CDR3 is 11 residues. CDR3 loop: CAWTAGEKLFF. In nucleotides, the CDR3 is TGTGCCTGGACAGCTGGTGAAAAACTGTTTTTT.